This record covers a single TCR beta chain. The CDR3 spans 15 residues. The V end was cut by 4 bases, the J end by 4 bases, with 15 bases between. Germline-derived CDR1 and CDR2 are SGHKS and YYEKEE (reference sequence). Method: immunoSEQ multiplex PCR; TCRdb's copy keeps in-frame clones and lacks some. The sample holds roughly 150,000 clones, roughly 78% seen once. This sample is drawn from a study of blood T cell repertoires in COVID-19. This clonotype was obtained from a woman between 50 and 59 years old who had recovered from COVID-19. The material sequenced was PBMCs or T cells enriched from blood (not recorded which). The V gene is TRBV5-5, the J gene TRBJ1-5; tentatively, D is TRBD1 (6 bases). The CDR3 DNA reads TGTGCCAGCAGCCCGGTACAGGGTACAAATCAGCCCCAGCATTTT. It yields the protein CASSPVQGTNQPQHF. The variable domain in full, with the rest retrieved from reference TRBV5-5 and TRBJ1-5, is DAGVTQSPTHLIKTRGQQVTLRCSPISGHKSVSWYQQVLGQGPQFIFQYYEKEERGRGNFPDRFSARQFPNYSSELNVNALLLGDSALYLCASSPVQGTNQPQHFGDGTRLSIL.